The sequence of this T cell receptor beta chain was determined in a study of T cells in Graves' hyperthyroidism and ophthalmopathy. This clonotype was seen many times. On the basis of clinical symptoms, serum thyroxine and TRAb, thyroid ultrasound and orbital computed tomography, diagnoses were made. Germline CDR1 and CDR2: SEHNR and FQNEAQ (reference sequence). The V end lost 5 bases, the J end lost 7 bases, and 21 bases lay between the germline ends. This CDR3 contains 15 residues. Amplified TCR beta CDR3 regions came from RNA transcripts. The HTBI set primed first-round TCR CDR3 RT-PCR. One entry per CDR3 protein results from TCRdb running MiXCR on the multiplex PCR reads. The sample consists of roughly 740,000 distinct CDR3 sequences, over 15% of them appearing once.

The receptor's source is a man younger than 35 with Graves' hyperthyroidism. The specimen was blood. The genes are TRBV7-9 and TRBJ2-7; TRBD2 might be the D (6 bases). CDR3 sequence reads: CASSPRGSEHGEQYF. The CDR3 coding sequence is TGTGCCAGCAGCCCTCGGGGGAGCGAGCATGGGGAGCAGTACTTC.